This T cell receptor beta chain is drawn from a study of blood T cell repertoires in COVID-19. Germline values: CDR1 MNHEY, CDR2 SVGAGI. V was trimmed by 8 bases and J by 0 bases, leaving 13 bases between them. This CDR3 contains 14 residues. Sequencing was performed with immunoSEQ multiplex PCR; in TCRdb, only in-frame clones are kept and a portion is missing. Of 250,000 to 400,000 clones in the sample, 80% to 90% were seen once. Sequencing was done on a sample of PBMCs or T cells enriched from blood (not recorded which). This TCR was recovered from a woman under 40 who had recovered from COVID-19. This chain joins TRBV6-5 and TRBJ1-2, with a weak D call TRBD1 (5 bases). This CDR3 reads CASAGPRANYGYTF. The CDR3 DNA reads TGTGCCAGCGCGGGACCGAGAGCTAACTATGGCTACACCTTC.